This T cell receptor (beta chain) stems from a study of monozygotic twins with inflammatory bowel disease. This CDR3 contains 14 residues. Germline CDR1 reads SNHLY; CDR2 reads FYNNEI. Following a re-call of the 5' RACE reads, TCRdb has one entry per CDR3 protein and lacks DNA. The data show 300,000 to 400,000 distinct CDR3 sequences, and the top ten clones hold 2% to 2.5%. The TCR comes from a human donor with ulcerative colitis or Crohn's disease, or a healthy co-twin of an affected twin (not recorded which). What was sequenced was blood. The chain combines TRBV2 with TRBJ1-5; TCRdb's D call of TRBD1 is untestable without DNA. CDR3 protein: CASSVERGNQPQHF.